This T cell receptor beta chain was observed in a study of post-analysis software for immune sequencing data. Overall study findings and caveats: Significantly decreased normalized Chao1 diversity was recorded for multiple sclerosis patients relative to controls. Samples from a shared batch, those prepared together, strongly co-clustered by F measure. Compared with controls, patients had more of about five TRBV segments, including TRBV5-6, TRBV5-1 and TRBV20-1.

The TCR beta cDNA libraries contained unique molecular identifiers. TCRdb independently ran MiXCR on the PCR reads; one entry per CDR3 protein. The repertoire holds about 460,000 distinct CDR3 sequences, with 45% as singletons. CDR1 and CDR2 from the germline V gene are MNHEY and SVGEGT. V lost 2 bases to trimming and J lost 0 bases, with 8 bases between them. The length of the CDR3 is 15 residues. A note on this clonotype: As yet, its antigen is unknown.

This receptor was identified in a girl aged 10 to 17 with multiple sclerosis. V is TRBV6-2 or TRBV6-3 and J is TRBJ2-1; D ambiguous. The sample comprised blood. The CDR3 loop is CASSYRLFSYNEQFF. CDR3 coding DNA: TGTGCCAGCAGTTACAGACTGTTCTCCTACAATGAGCAGTTCTTC.